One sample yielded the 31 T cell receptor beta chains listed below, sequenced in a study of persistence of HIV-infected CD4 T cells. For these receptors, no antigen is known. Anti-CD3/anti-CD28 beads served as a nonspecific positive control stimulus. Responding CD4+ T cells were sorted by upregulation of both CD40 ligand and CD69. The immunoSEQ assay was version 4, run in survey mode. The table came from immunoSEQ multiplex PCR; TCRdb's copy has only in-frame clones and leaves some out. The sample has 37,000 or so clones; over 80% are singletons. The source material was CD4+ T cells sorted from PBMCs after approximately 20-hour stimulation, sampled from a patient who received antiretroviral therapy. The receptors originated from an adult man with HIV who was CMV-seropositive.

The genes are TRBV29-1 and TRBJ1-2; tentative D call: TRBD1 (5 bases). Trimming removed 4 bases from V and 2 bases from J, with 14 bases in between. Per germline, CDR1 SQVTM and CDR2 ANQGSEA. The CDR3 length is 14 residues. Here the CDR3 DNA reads TGCAGCGTTGCACCCGGGGGAGGGAACTATGGCTACACCTTC. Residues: CSVAPGGGNYGYTF.

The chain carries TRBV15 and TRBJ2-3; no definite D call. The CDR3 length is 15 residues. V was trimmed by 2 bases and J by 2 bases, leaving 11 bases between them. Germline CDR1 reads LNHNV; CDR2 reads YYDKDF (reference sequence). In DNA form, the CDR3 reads TGTGCCACCAGCAGAATTAGTCAGGACACAGATACGCAGTATTTT. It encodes CATSRISQDTDTQYF.

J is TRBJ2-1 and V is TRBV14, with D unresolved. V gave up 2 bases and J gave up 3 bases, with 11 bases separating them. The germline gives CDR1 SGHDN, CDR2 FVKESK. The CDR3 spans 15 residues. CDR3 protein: CASSQPRAFYNEQFF. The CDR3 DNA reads TGTGCCAGCAGCCAACCCCGGGCCTTCTACAATGAGCAGTTCTTC.

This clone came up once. Here the CDR3 reads CASSIVRGNSPLHF. Here the CDR3 DNA reads TGTGCCAGTAGTATCGTCAGGGGGAATTCACCCCTCCACTTT. The chain couples TRBV19 to TRBJ1-6; 7 bases align to TRBD1. Losses at the gene ends were 3 bases for V and 7 bases for J; bases not matched to a gene: 3. The CDR3 extends over 14 amino acids. CDR1 and CDR2 from the germline V gene are LNHDA and SQIVND (reference sequence).

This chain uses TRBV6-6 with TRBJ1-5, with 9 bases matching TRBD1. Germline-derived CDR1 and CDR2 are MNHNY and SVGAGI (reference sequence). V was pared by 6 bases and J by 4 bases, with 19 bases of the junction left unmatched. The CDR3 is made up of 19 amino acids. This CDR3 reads CASSRTPWTGEKGNQPQHF. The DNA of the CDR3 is TGTGCCAGCAGCCGAACCCCTTGGACAGGGGAAAAGGGGAATCAGCCCCAGCATTTT.

The CDR3 DNA is TGCGCCAGCAGCCAAGAACAGTTGGCCGAGGGAGCAGATACGCAGTATTTT. It specifies CASSQEQLAEGADTQYF. The chain uses TRBV4-1 and TRBJ2-3, with TRBD2 as a possible D gene (5 bases). Germline-derived CDR1 and CDR2 are MGHRA and YSYEKL. The CDR3 loop spans 17 amino acids. Trimming removed 0 bases from V and 4 bases from J, with 17 bases in between.

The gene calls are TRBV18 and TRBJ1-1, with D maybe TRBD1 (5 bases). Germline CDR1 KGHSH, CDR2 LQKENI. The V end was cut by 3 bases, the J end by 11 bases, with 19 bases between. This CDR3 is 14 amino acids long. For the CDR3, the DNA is TGTGCCAGCTCACCCATCAGGGAGGGTCAGATTGCTTTCTTT. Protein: CASSPIREGQIAFF.

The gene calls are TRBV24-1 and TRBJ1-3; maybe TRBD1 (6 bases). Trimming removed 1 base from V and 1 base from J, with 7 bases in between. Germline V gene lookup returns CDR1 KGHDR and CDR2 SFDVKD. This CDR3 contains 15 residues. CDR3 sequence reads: CATSDFDRSGNTIYF. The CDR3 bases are TGTGCCACCAGTGATTTTGACAGGTCTGGAAACACCATATATTTT.

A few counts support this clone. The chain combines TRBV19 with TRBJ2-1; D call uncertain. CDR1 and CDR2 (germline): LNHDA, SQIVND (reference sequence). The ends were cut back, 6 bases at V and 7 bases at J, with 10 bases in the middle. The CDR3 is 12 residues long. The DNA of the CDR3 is TGTGCCAGTAGAAAGGGATTGAATGAGCAGTTCTTC. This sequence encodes CASRKGLNEQFF.

CDR3 protein: CASRPGHLNQPQHF. CDR3 DNA: TGTGCCAGCAGGCCTGGACACCTCAATCAGCCCCAGCATTTT. The chain uses TRBV7-9 and TRBJ1-5; possible D gene TRBD1, 5 bases. This CDR3 has 14 residues. Germline loops: CDR1 SEHNR, CDR2 FQNEAQ (reference sequence). V was shortened by 6 bases and J by 3 bases, with 12 bases between the two germline ends.

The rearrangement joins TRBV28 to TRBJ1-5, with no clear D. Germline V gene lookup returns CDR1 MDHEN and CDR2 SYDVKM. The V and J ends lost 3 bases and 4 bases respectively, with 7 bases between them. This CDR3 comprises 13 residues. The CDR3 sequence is CASSFTRNQPQHF. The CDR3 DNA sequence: TGTGCCAGCAGTTTCACCAGGAATCAGCCCCAGCATTTT. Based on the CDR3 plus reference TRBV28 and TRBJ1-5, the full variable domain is DVKVTQSSRYLVKRTGEKVFLECVQDMDHENMFWYRQDPGLGLRLIYFSYDVKMKEKGDIPEGYSVSREKKERFSLILESASTNQTSMYLCASSFTRNQPQHFGDGTRLSIL.

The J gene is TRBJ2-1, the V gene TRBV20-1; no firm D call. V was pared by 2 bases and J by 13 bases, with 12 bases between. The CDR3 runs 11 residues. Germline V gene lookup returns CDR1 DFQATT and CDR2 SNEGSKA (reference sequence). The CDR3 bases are TGCAGTGCTAGATCCAAAATCCCCCAGTTCTTC. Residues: CSARSKIPQFF.

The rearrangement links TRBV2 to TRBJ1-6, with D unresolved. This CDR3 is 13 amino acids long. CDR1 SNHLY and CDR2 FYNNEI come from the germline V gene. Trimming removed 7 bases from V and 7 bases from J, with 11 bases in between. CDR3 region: CASNRNSNSPLHF. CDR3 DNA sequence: TGTGCCAGCAATCGGAATTCAAATTCACCCCTCCACTTT. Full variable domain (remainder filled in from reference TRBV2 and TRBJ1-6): EPEVTQTPSHQVTQMGQEVILRCVPISNHLYFYWYRQILGQKVEFLVSFYNNEISEKSEIFDDQFSVERPDGSNFTLKIRSTKLEDSAMYFCASNRNSNSPLHFGNGTRLTVT.

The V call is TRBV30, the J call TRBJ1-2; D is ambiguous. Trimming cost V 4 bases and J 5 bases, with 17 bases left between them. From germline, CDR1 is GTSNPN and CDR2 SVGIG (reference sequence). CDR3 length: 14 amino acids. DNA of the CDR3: TGTGCCTGGACCCCAGGAGGATACACTTATGGCTACACCTTC. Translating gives CAWTPGGYTYGYTF.

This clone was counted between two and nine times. The CDR3: CATRGRYPYEQYF. CDR3 bases: TGTGCCACCCGGGGGCGGTACCCCTACGAGCAGTACTTC. J is TRBJ2-7 and V is TRBV5-4; either TRBD1 or TRBD2 may fit D (6 bases each). The CDR3 sequence is 13 residues long. CDR1 and CDR2 from the germline V gene are SGHNT and YYREEE (reference sequence). Trimming took 9 bases from V and 2 from J, leaving 15 bases between them.

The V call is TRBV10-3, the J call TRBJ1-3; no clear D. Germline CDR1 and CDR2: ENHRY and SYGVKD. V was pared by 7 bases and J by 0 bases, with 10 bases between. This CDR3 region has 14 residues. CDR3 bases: TGTGCCATCATGAAAGGGAGCTCTGGAAACACCATATATTTT. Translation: CAIMKGSSGNTIYF.

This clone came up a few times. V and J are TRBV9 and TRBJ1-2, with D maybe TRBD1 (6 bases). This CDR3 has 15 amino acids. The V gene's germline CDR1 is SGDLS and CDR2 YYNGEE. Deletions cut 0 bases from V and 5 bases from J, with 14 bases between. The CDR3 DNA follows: TGTGCCAGCAGCGTAGGAACAGGGACGGATTATGGCTACACCTTC. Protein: CASSVGTGTDYGYTF.

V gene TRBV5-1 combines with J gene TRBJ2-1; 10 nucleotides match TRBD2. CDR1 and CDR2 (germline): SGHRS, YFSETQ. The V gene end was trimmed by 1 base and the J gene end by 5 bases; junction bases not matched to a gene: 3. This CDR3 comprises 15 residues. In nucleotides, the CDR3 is TGCGCCAGCAGCTTGTTAGCGGGGGGAAACAATGAGCAGTTCTTC. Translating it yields CASSLLAGGNNEQFF.

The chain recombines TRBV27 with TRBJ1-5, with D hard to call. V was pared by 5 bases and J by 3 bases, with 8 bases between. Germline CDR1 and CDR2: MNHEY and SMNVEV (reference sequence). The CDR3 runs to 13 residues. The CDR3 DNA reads TGTGCCAGCAGTGCCGCCCTCAATCAGCCCCAGCATTTT. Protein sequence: CASSAALNQPQHF.

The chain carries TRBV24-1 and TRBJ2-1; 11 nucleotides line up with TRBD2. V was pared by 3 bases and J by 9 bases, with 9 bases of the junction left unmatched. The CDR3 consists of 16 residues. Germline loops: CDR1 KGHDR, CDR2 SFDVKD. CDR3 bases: TGTGCCACCAGTGATACTACTAGCGGGAGTGCCGCTGAGCAGTTCTTC. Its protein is CATSDTTSGSAAEQFF.

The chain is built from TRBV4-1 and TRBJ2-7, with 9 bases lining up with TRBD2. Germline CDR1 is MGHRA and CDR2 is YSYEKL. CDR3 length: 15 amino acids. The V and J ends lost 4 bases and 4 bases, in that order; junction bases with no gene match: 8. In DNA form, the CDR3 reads TGCGCCAGCAGCCCATGGGTAGCGGGGGATTACGAGCAGTACTTC. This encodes CASSPWVAGDYEQYF.

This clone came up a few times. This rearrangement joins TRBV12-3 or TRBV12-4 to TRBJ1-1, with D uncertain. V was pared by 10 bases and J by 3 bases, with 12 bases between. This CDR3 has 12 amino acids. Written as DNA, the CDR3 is TGTGCCACGTCTAGGAGCTACACTGAAGCTTTCTTT. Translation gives CATSRSYTEAFF.

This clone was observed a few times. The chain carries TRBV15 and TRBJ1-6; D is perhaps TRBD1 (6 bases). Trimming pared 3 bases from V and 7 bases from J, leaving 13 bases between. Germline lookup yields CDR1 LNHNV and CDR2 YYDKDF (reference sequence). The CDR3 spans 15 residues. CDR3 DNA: TGTGCCACCAGCAGCGCAGCCACAGGGAATTCACCCCTCCACTTT. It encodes CATSSAATGNSPLHF.

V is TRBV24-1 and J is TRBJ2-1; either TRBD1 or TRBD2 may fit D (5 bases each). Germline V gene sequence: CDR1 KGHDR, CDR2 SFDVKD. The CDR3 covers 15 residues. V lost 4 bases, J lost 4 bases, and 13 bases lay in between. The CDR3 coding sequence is TGTGCCACCAGTGACTCCGGGACCCTATACAATGAGCAGTTCTTC. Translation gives CATSDSGTLYNEQFF.

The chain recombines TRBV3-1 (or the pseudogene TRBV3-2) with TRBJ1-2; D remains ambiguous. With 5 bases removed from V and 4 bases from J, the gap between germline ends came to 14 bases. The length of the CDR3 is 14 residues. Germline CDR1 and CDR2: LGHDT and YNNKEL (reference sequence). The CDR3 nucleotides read TGTGCCAGCAGCGCACAGCCCGGTTCCTATGGCTACACCTTC. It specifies CASSAQPGSYGYTF.

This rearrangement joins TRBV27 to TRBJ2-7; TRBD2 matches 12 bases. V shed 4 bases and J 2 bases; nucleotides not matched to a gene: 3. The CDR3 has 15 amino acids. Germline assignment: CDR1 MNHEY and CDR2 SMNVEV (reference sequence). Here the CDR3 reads CASSSGTSGPYEQYF. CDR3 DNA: TGTGCCAGCAGTTCTGGGACTAGCGGGCCCTACGAGCAGTACTTC.

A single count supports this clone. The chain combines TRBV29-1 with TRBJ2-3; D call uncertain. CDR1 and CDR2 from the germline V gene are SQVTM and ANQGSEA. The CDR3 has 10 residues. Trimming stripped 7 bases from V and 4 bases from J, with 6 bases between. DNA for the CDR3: TGCAGCGCATATTCAGATACGCAGTATTTT. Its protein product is CSAYSDTQYF.

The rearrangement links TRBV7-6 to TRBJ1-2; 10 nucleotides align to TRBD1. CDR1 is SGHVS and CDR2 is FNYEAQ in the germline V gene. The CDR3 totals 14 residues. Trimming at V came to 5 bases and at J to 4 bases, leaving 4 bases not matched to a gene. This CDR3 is CASSIRDRGYGYTF. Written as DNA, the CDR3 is TGTGCCAGCAGCATCCGGGACAGGGGCTATGGCTACACCTTC.

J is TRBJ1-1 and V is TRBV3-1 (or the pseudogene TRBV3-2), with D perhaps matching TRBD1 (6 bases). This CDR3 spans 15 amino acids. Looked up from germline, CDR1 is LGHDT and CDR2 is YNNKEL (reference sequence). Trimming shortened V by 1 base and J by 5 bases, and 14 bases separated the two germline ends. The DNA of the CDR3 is TGTGCCAGCAGCCAAGTTACCGGAGGGGGTACTGAAGCTTTCTTT. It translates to CASSQVTGGGTEAFF.

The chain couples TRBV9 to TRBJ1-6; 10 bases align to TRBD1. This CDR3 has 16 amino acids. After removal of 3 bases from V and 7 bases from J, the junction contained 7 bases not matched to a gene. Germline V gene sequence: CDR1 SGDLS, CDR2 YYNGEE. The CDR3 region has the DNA TGTGCCAGCAGCGAAAAACCGGGACAGGGGAATTCACCCCTCCACTTT. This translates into CASSEKPGQGNSPLHF.

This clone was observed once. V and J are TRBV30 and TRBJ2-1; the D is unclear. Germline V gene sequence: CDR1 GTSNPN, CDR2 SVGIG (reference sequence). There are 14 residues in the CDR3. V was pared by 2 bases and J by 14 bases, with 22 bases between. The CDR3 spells CAWSWGGRTPKEFF. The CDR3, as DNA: TGTGCCTGGAGTTGGGGTGGGCGGACCCCTAAGGAGTTCTTC. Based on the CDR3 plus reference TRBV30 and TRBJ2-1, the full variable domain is SQTIHQWPATLVQPVGSPLSLECTVEGTSNPNLYWYRQAAGRGLQLLFYSVGIGQISSEVPQNLSASRPQDRQFILSSKKLLLSDSGFYLCAWSWGGRTPKEFFGPGTRLTVL.